Below, one T cell receptor (beta chain) is given with its context. Authors' processing steps: Reference gene primer amplification yielded estimated nucleated cell counts. Using immunoSEQ multiplex PCR, the repertoire was profiled, and TCRdb retains in-frame clones only, with some absent. V and J calls and clone size are those listed in that table; D and trimming were worked out from the DNA. The profile shows about 400,000 clones, roughly 88% of them singletons. V trimming: 3 bases; J trimming: 8 bases; junction bases outside the gene matches: 4. Germline V gene lookup returns CDR1 KGHSH and CDR2 LQKENI. This CDR3 comprises 14 residues. This sample was taken from a study of blood T cell repertoires in COVID-19. Study-level information: T cells, B-cell-depleted T cells, or PBMCs provided the cDNA or gDNA that served as material.

Individuals drawn from around 24 US areas were roughly 18 to 95 years old. Participants' reported clinical history set cohort assignment. Source material: PBMCs or T cells enriched from blood (not recorded which). The chain uses TRBV18 and TRBJ1-4; 9 positions match TRBD1. This receptor was obtained from a woman in her thirties or forties with acute COVID-19. The CDR3 sequence is CASSPGQGSEKLFF. In DNA, the CDR3 is TGTGCCAGCTCACCGGGACAGGGTAGCGAAAAACTGTTTTTT.